These T cell receptor beta chains were read from a single sample in a study of T cell responses to AZD1222 COVID-19 vaccine. Assay: immunoSEQ multiplex PCR; the TCRdb copy retains only in-frame clones and omits some. The profile shows about 94,000 clones, about 88% of them singletons. This material consisted of peripheral blood, taken on day 0 of AZD1222 vaccination. The receptors here all came from an adult in good health. CDR3s include the opening cysteine and the closing phenylalanine or tryptophan. Fields, in order: J gene, V gene, D gene, clone size, CDR3 protein, CDR3 DNA. The D gene is left open where the match is weak. A row's size may be missing; if present it is once, few, many or a size class.

TRBJ1-4,TRBV6-6,NA,NA,CASRDTGEKLFF,TGTGCCAGCAGGGATACAGGGGAAAAACTGTTTTTT
TRBJ2-7,TRBV9,NA,NA,CASSVDTVHSYEQYF,TGTGCCAGCAGCGTAGACACAGTGCACTCCTACGAGCAGTACTTC
TRBJ1-2,TRBV20-1,NA,NA,CSASYRSYGYTF,TGCAGTGCTAGTTACCGGAGCTATGGCTACACCTTC
TRBJ1-2,TRBV14,NA,NA,CASSREESYGYTF,TGTGCCAGCAGCCGTGAAGAGAGTTATGGCTACACCTTC
TRBJ2-2,TRBV4-2,NA,NA,CASSHRTLTGELFF,TGTGCCAGCAGCCATAGGACACTAACCGGGGAGCTGTTTTTT
TRBJ1-5,TRBV5-5,TRBD1,NA,CASSLASDRAHQPQHF,TGTGCCAGCAGCTTGGCTTCGGACAGGGCCCATCAGCCCCAGCATTTT
TRBJ1-2,TRBV28,NA,once,CASTPAIGGNYGYTF,TGTGCCAGCACCCCAGCCATTGGGGGGAACTATGGCTACACCTTC
TRBJ2-3,TRBV7-8,NA,NA,CASSSGPIDGGTQYF,TGTGCCAGCAGCTCCGGGCCTATTGATGGGGGTACGCAGTATTTT
TRBJ1-2,TRBV30,TRBD1,NA,CAWALTGNGYTF,TGTGCCTGGGCTTTGACAGGGAATGGCTACACCTTC
TRBJ1-5,TRBV9,NA,NA,CASSPAGGNQPQHF,TGTGCCAGCAGCCCCGCTGGGGGCAATCAGCCCCAGCATTTT
TRBJ2-5,TRBV12-3/TRBV12-4,TRBD1,once,CASSWTGQETQYF,TGTGCCAGCAGTTGGACAGGGCAAGAGACCCAGTACTTC
TRBJ2-7,TRBV7-9,NA,NA,CASSGGGTQGPGSYEQYF,TGTGCCAGCAGCGGGGGCGGGACACAGGGTCCAGGGTCCTACGAGCAGTACTTC
TRBJ2-1,TRBV27,TRBD1,NA,CASSSSGGMNEQFF,TGTGCCAGCAGTTCATCAGGGGGCATGAATGAGCAGTTCTTC
TRBJ1-1,TRBV19,NA,once,CASSIRVDRMNTEAFF,TGTGCCAGTAGTATAAGAGTCGACCGGATGAACACTGAAGCTTTCTTT
TRBJ1-5,TRBV19,TRBD1,NA,CASSPKTGGQPQHF,TGTGCCAGTAGTCCGAAGACAGGGGGTCAGCCCCAGCATTTT
TRBJ2-7,TRBV12-3/TRBV12-4,NA,NA,CASSLGPREQYF,TGTGCCAGCAGTTTAGGTCCGAGGGAGCAGTACTTC
TRBJ2-5,TRBV27,TRBD2,NA,CASSPLLAGGYQETQYF,TGTGCCAGCAGTCCTTTATTGGCGGGGGGATATCAAGAGACCCAGTACTTC
TRBJ2-2,TRBV5-1,TRBD2,NA,CASSPTSGGDTGELFF,TGCGCCAGCAGCCCTACTAGCGGGGGGGACACCGGGGAGCTGTTTTTT
TRBJ2-1,TRBV5-1,NA,NA,CASSSYNEQFF,TGCGCCAGCAGCTCTTACAATGAGCAGTTCTTC
TRBJ2-3,TRBV28,TRBD1,NA,CASRRQGSTDTQYF,TGTGCCAGCAGACGACAGGGGAGCACAGATACGCAGTATTTT
TRBJ2-2,TRBV19,NA,NA,CASSIEAITGELFF,TGTGCCAGTAGTATAGAGGCCATCACCGGGGAGCTGTTTTTT
TRBJ1-1,TRBV2,NA,NA,CASAAINWNTEAFF,TGTGCCAGCGCCGCGATCAACTGGAACACTGAAGCTTTCTTT
TRBJ1-3,TRBV5-6,NA,NA,CASSLFSGASSGNTIYF,TGTGCCAGCAGCTTGTTTTCAGGGGCAAGCTCTGGAAACACCATATATTTT
TRBJ2-7,TRBV11-3,NA,NA,CASSLMYGYEQYF,TGTGCCAGCAGCTTAATGTACGGATACGAGCAGTACTTC
TRBJ2-7,TRBV11-3,TRBD2,once,CASSLDLPSGTYPSSYEQYF,TGTGCCAGCAGCTTAGATCTCCCTAGCGGGACATACCCCAGCTCCTACGAGCAGTACTTC
TRBJ1-1,TRBV2,NA,NA,CASSARTPPEAFF,TGTGCCAGCAGCGCCCGGACCCCACCTGAAGCTTTCTTT
TRBJ1-2,TRBV7-9,NA,NA,CASSLAQRGANYGYTF,TGTGCCAGCAGCTTAGCGCAGAGAGGAGCTAACTATGGCTACACCTTC
TRBJ1-4,TRBV21-1,NA,NA,CASKEGGLFF,TGTGCCAGCAAGGAGGGAGGGCTGTTTTTT
TRBJ1-1,TRBV5-1,NA,NA,CASSLAGGRLWTEAFF,TGCGCCAGCAGCTTGGCCGGGGGGAGATTATGGACTGAAGCTTTCTTT
TRBJ2-1,TRBV25-1,NA,NA,CASSELSLVDEQFF,TGTGCCAGCAGTGAATTAAGCCTCGTGGATGAGCAGTTCTTC
TRBJ2-5,TRBV9,TRBD2,NA,CASSVGGGGAAETQYF,TGTGCCAGCAGCGTAGGCGGCGGGGGGGCAGCGGAGACCCAGTACTTC
TRBJ2-1,TRBV19,TRBD2,NA,CASSPRSGANLNNEQFF,TGTGCCAGTAGTCCGCGGAGCGGGGCGAATCTCAACAATGAGCAGTTCTTC
TRBJ1-1,TRBV4-1,NA,NA,CASSQVGQGGAEAFF,TGCGCCAGCAGCCAAGTTGGCCAGGGAGGCGCTGAAGCTTTCTTT
TRBJ1-2,TRBV7-9,NA,NA,CASTSGVGYTF,TGTGCCAGCACCTCTGGAGTGGGCTACACCTTC
TRBJ2-5,TRBV9,TRBD2,NA,CASSFATSGGAGSETQYF,TGTGCCAGCAGCTTTGCGACTAGCGGGGGGGCAGGCTCAGAGACCCAGTACTTC
TRBJ2-5,TRBV6-2/TRBV6-3,TRBD1,NA,CASSSSQNRDSDF,TGTGCCAGCAGCTCATCCCAGAACCGGGACAGTGACTTC
TRBJ1-1,TRBV6-5,NA,NA,CASSPTREVTEAFF,TGTGCCAGCAGTCCGACGAGGGAGGTCACTGAAGCTTTCTTT
TRBJ2-7,TRBV4-2,TRBD2,NA,CASSPSTSGGLRNYEQYF,TGTGCCAGCAGCCCTTCGACTAGCGGGGGGCTCCGCAACTACGAGCAGTACTTC
TRBJ2-4,TRBV2,TRBD1,NA,CASTIGLTGRQNIQYF,TGTGCCAGCACCATAGGTTTGACAGGGCGGCAAAACATTCAGTACTTC
TRBJ1-1,TRBV5-5,NA,NA,CASSFQGSEAEAFF,TGTGCCAGCAGCTTTCAAGGGTCCGAGGCTGAAGCTTTCTTT
TRBJ2-7,TRBV28,NA,few,CASSLGQSYEQYF,TGTGCCAGCAGTTTAGGACAGAGCTACGAGCAGTACTTC
TRBJ1-5,TRBV4-1,NA,NA,CASSQDEAGTGLQPQHF,TGCGCCAGCAGCCAAGATGAGGCAGGGACGGGCCTTCAGCCCCAGCATTTT
TRBJ1-5,TRBV2,NA,NA,CASSGVIGANQPQHF,TGTGCCAGCAGTGGAGTAATTGGGGCTAATCAGCCCCAGCATTTT
TRBJ1-4,TRBV6-6,TRBD1,NA,CASSLGQGQKLFF,TGTGCCAGCAGTCTCGGACAGGGGCAAAAACTGTTTTTT
TRBJ2-2,TRBV11-2,NA,NA,CASKGTTNTGELFF,TGTGCCAGCAAGGGGACAACGAACACCGGGGAGCTGTTTTTT
TRBJ2-2,TRBV14,NA,NA,CASSQGNTGELFF,TGTGCCAGCAGCCAAGGGAACACCGGGGAGCTGTTTTTT
TRBJ2-2,TRBV4-3,NA,once,CASSPAVGTGELFF,TGCGCCAGCAGCCCAGCGGTCGGCACCGGGGAGCTGTTTTTT
TRBJ1-6,TRBV11-3,TRBD1,few,CASSLDKGQGGSPLHF,TGTGCCAGCAGCTTAGATAAGGGACAGGGAGGGTCACCCCTCCACTTT
TRBJ1-2,TRBV7-8,TRBD1,NA,CASSQTGTGDYGYTF,TGTGCCAGCAGCCAGACCGGGACAGGGGACTATGGCTACACCTTC
TRBJ1-1,TRBV5-4,TRBD1,few,CASSPRGGSEAFF,TGTGCCAGCAGCCCCAGGGGGGGTTCTGAAGCTTTCTTT
TRBJ2-3,TRBV19,NA,NA,CASRKQGSLSTDTQYF,TGTGCCAGTAGGAAACAGGGCTCCCTTAGCACAGATACGCAGTATTTT
TRBJ1-1,TRBV28,NA,NA,CASSLLDLTPVNTEAFF,TGTGCCAGCAGTTTATTGGACCTTACTCCAGTGAACACTGAAGCTTTCTTT
TRBJ1-5,TRBV6-2/TRBV6-3,TRBD1,few,CASSYSFRQGNQPQHF,TGTGCCAGCAGTTACTCTTTCCGACAGGGGAATCAGCCCCAGCATTTT